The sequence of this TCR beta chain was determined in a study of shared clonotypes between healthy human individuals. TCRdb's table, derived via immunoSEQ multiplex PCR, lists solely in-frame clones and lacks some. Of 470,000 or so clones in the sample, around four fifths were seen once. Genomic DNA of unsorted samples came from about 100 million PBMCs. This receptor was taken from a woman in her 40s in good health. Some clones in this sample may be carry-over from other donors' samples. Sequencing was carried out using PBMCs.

CDR3 sequence: CASSVGQGMYNEQFF. CDR3 sequence (DNA): TGTGCCAGCAGCGTAGGCCAGGGTATGTACAATGAGCAGTTCTTC. The genes are TRBV9 and TRBJ2-1; D may be TRBD1 (5 bases). This CDR3 region has 15 residues. Germline V gene data show CDR1 as SGDLS and CDR2 as YYNGEE. The V end was cut by 0 bases, the J end by 4 bases, with 11 bases between.